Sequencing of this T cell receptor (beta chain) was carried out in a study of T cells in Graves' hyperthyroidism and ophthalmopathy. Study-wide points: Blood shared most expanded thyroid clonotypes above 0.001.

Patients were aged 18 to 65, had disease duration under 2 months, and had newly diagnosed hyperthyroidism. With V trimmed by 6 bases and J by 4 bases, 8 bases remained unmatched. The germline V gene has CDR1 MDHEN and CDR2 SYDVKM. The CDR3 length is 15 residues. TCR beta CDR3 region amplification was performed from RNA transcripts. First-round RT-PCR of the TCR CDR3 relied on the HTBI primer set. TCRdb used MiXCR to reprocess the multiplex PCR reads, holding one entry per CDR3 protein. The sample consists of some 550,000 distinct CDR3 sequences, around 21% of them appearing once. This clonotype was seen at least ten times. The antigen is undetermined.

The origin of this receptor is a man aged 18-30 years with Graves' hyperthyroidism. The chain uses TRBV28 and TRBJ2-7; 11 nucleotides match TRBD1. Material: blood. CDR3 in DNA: TGTGCCAGCAGCGCCCCCGGGACAGGGGGTTACGAGCAGTACTTC. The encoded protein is CASSAPGTGGYEQYF.